Sequencing of this TCR beta chain was carried out in a study of blood T cell repertoires in COVID-19 (dated by TCRdb to 2019 to 2021). The study in broad terms: The collaborator samples originated in the United States, Italy and Spain and spanned the acute and convalescent phases of COVID-19. The material from the prospective study consisted of cDNA or gDNA derived from T cells, B-cell-depleted T cells, or PBMCs. The dataset comprised deeply sampled blood TCRbeta repertoires from subjects exposed to, actively infected with, or recovered from COVID-19. The repertoires were released in a freely available public database meant as a resource for research on the immune response to SARS-CoV-2. The samples were drawn from the first 160 participants of the ongoing ImmuneRACE study and from over a thousand subjects provided by 6 global collaborators. A de-identified subject ID, COVID-19 status, age in years and sex were almost always included in the sample metadata. HLA class I and class II types, where available, came from metadata supplied by the sample provider rather than from assay-based typing. On the study overall, not on this receptor specifically: The quantity of clinical and demographic metadata differed by source and by participant and was supplied without curation.

This clone was recorded a few times. Its antigen is unknown. No much larger clone is present one base from it, and per-base qualities are unavailable. Each collaborating institution followed its own protocols to collect whole blood in K2EDTA tubes. For TCRbeta analysis, collaborators shipped samples in one of three forms: frozen whole blood, isolated PBMCs, or DNA extracted from either of those sample types. Via the germline V gene, CDR1 is SGHRS and CDR2 YFSETQ. V and J lose 0 bases and 12 bases, and a span of 10 bases separates them. Counted from cysteine to phenylalanine, this CDR3 has 12 amino acids. Only the CDR3 DNA stays, 36 bases, in frame from base 1. TCRbeta CDR3 regions were amplified from genomic DNA using the immunoSEQ Assay, a bias-controlled multiplex PCR. From the authors' description of their analysis: The number of nucleated cells in each sample was estimated from the amplification of reference gene primers within the assay. Sequence reads were collapsed and filtered to measure the absolute abundance of every unique TCRbeta CDR3 rearrangement. For each sample, productive Simpson clonality was calculated as the square root of Simpson's diversity index over productive rearrangements. TCRdb took this table from immuneACCESS and kept in-frame rearrangements with V and J called. Such tables lack part of the clones; where checked against another copy, unresolved V genes explain under half of the gap, and the rest is unexplained. That table supplies the V and J calls and clone size; D and trimming were determined from the DNA. The sample table lists 100,000 or so clones, 80% to 90% of them with a count of one. 11% of the sample is held by the ten biggest clonotypes.

This TCR was recovered from a woman in her twenties or thirties with acute or convalescent COVID-19. This chain joins TRBV5-1 to TRBJ2-1; the D gene is unclear. The sequenced sample was peripheral blood. DNA sequence: TGCGCCAGCAGCTTGGCCTCTTCGGGGCAGTTCTTC. Its protein is CASSLASSGQFF.